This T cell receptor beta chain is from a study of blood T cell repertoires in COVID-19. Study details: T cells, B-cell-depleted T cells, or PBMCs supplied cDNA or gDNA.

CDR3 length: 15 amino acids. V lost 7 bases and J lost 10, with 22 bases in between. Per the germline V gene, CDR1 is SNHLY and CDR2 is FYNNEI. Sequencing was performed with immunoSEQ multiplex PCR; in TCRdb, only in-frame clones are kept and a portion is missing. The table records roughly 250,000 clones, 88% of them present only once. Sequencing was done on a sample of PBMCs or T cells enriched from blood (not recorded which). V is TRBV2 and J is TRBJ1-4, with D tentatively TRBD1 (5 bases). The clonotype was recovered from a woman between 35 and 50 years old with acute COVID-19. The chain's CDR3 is CASKLGRDLGGKLFF. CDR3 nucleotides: TGTGCCAGCAAACTAGGAAGGGACTTGGGGGGAAAACTGTTTTTT.